The source of this T cell receptor (beta chain) is a study of HIV-infected children after antiretroviral therapy interruption. In the study overall: Recorded EBV and CMV exposure existed for most children. For the interruption arm, samples span week 0 through about 3 years after study end.

There are 14 residues in the CDR3. V lost 5 bases to trimming and J lost 3 bases, with 14 bases between them. CDR1 and CDR2 from the germline V gene are MGHDK and SYGVNS. As to treatment: PENTA 11 planned treatment interruption arm or continuous ART arm. The TCR library was built from RNA with a 3' RACE protocol and unique molecular identifiers. Using its own MiXCR run on the 3' RACE reads, TCRdb lists one record per CDR3 protein. The sample carries roughly 4,200 distinct CDR3 sequences, approximately 4.8% recorded once. Judged by abundance, this clonotype is medium-sized (0.01 to 0.1%). This TCR derives from a pool of human donors with HIV. The chain recombines TRBV25-1 with TRBJ2-7, with D uncertain. The sequencing here drew on CD45RO+ CD8+ T cells from PBMCs, pooled from several time points, taken from a donor given antiretroviral therapy, either interrupted or continuous. Sample subset: memory CD8+ CD45RO+ CD45RA- T cells. The CDR3 here is CASSTLSPFYEQYF. In DNA form, the CDR3 reads TGTGCCAGCAGTACACTGTCCCCATTCTACGAGCAGTACTTC.